This is a list of T cell receptor beta chains from one sample in a study of early T cells in non-severe SARS-CoV-2 infection. Each CDR3 protein is one row after TCRdb ran MiXCR on the 5' RACE reads. This table has roughly 60,000 distinct CDR3 sequences, about 8.4% appearing once. Specimen: whole blood. The receptor source for this set is an adult who was a healthcare worker with PCR-confirmed SARS-CoV-2 infection or an uninfected control (not recorded which). The CDR3 runs from the conserved cysteine through the conserved F or W. The D gene is left open where the match is weak. A clone size is listed for some rows: how often the clone was seen (once, few, many), or a class if it is expanded.

DNA: TGTGCCAGCAGCTTCGGGACATCGAACACTGAAGCTTTCTTT
CDR3: CASSFGTSNTEAFF
size: many
length: 14
V: TRBV7-8
D: .
J: TRBJ1-1

DNA: TGTGCCAGCAGTGGACTAGCGGGAGGGCCTATCACCGGGGAGCTGTTTTTT
CDR3: CASSGLAGGPITGELFF
size: few
length: 17
V: TRBV27
D: TRBD2
J: TRBJ2-2

DNA: TGTGCCAGCAGTTTGGTCCTAACGGAGTTCTATGGCTACACCTTC
CDR3: CASSLVLTEFYGYTF
size: .
length: 15
V: TRBV21-1
D: .
J: TRBJ1-2

DNA: TGCAGTGCTAGAGATCCGGGGGGTCCGGGTGAAGCTTTCTTT
CDR3: CSARDPGGPGEAFF
size: many
length: 14
V: TRBV20-1
D: .
J: TRBJ1-1

DNA: TGCAGTGCTAGACGGTCAGATACGCAGTATTTT
CDR3: CSARRSDTQYF
size: many
length: 11
V: TRBV20-1
D: .
J: TRBJ2-3

DNA: TGTGCCAGCAGCTTAACCCCCAGGGGCGAGCAGTACTTC
CDR3: CASSLTPRGEQYF
size: many
length: 13
V: TRBV7-8
D: .
J: TRBJ2-7

DNA: TGCGCCAGCAGCCAAGATCCGGGAAGGGAGCAGTACTTC
CDR3: CASSQDPGREQYF
size: many
length: 13
V: TRBV4-1
D: .
J: TRBJ2-7

DNA: TGTGCCACCTTCCACCCGAGCTCCTACGAGCAGTACTTC
CDR3: CATFHPSSYEQYF
size: many
length: 13
V: TRBV5-4
D: .
J: TRBJ2-7

DNA: TGCGCCAGCAGCCCCCGGGCGGACGGGACCTACGAGCAGTACTTC
CDR3: CASSPRADGTYEQYF
size: many
length: 15
V: TRBV4-1
D: .
J: TRBJ2-7

DNA: TGTGCCAGCAGCTCCACCCTTGGGGCTAATGAAAAACTGTTTTTT
CDR3: CASSSTLGANEKLFF
size: many
length: 15
V: TRBV7-6
D: .
J: TRBJ1-4

DNA: TGCGCCAGCAGCTCCGGGGAGCTCTACAATGAGCAGTTCTTC
CDR3: CASSSGELYNEQFF
size: many
length: 14
V: TRBV5-1
D: .
J: TRBJ2-1

DNA: TGTGCCAGCAGCTTAACTAGCGGGATTGAGCAGTACTTC
CDR3: CASSLTSGIEQYF
size: .
length: 13
V: TRBV7-9
D: TRBD2
J: TRBJ2-7

DNA: TGTGCCAGCAGCTTAAACCCTGACAGTCAAGAGACCCAGTACTTC
CDR3: CASSLNPDSQETQYF
size: many
length: 15
V: TRBV7-3
D: .
J: TRBJ2-5

DNA: TGTGCCGGGACAGGGGGACTCTCCTACGAGCAGTACTTC
CDR3: CAGTGGLSYEQYF
size: many
length: 13
V: TRBV2
D: TRBD1
J: TRBJ2-7

DNA: TGTGCCAGCTCACCCTCGAGTAGCGGGACCCACACAGATACGCAGTATTTT
CDR3: CASSPSSSGTHTDTQYF
size: many
length: 17
V: TRBV18
D: TRBD2
J: TRBJ2-3

DNA: TGTGCCAGCAGCGCGCCGGGAGCTGAGGGCAAAAACATTCAGTACTTC
CDR3: CASSAPGAEGKNIQYF
size: .
length: 16
V: TRBV4-2
D: .
J: TRBJ2-4

DNA: TGTGCCAGCTCAGAGCAGGGGATGGGGAACACTGAAGCTTTCTTT
CDR3: CASSEQGMGNTEAFF
size: many
length: 15
V: TRBV18
D: .
J: TRBJ1-1

DNA: TGTGCCAGCAGTGAAGCAGGGGGCGAGGAAAAACTGTTTTTT
CDR3: CASSEAGGEEKLFF
size: many
length: 14
V: TRBV25-1
D: TRBD1
J: TRBJ1-4

DNA: TGTGCCAGCAGCGTAGCGAGGGCTGCCCACGAGCAGTACTTC
CDR3: CASSVARAAHEQYF
size: many
length: 14
V: TRBV9
D: .
J: TRBJ2-7

DNA: TGTGCCAGCAGCGAAACCGGGACTACTCTCACCGGCAGGGACGAGCAGTACTTC
CDR3: CASSETGTTLTGRDEQYF
size: many
length: 18
V: TRBV9
D: TRBD2
J: TRBJ2-7

DNA: TGTGCCAGCAGTCCTGGGGGGCTAAGCAAAAACATTCAGTACTTC
CDR3: CASSPGGLSKNIQYF
size: many
length: 15
V: TRBV28
D: .
J: TRBJ2-4

DNA: TGTGCCAGCTCACCATTTCTAAGTCAGGGGGACAAAAACATTCAGTACTTC
CDR3: CASSPFLSQGDKNIQYF
size: many
length: 17
V: TRBV18
D: TRBD1
J: TRBJ2-4

DNA: TGTGCCAGCAGCGGCGCGGTGAGCAATCAGCCCCAGCATTTT
CDR3: CASSGAVSNQPQHF
size: .
length: 14
V: TRBV7-9
D: .
J: TRBJ1-5

DNA: TGTGCCAGCTCACCCCTGACAGGCTTCAAGTTCTATGGCTACACCTTC
CDR3: CASSPLTGFKFYGYTF
size: many
length: 16
V: TRBV18
D: .
J: TRBJ1-2

DNA: TGTGCCAGCAGCCAAGCCGGGACTAGTGGATACACCGGGGAGCTGTTTTTT
CDR3: CASSQAGTSGYTGELFF
size: .
length: 17
V: TRBV4-2
D: TRBD2
J: TRBJ2-2

DNA: TGTGCCAGCTCACCAGGTCCCGGGTACGAGCAGTACTTC
CDR3: CASSPGPGYEQYF
size: few
length: 13
V: TRBV18
D: .
J: TRBJ2-7

DNA: TGTGCCAGCAGCCGAGGGGACAAGTTGTACTTC
CDR3: CASSRGDKLYF
size: few
length: 11
V: TRBV3-1
D: .
J: TRBJ2-7

DNA: TGCAGTGCTAGAGATCGGCTAGCGGGAGGATCATACAATGAGCAGTTCTTC
CDR3: CSARDRLAGGSYNEQFF
size: many
length: 17
V: TRBV20-1
D: TRBD2
J: TRBJ2-1

DNA: TGTGCCAGCAGCCCCCGGGACAGGGGTGGCTACACCTTC
CDR3: CASSPRDRGGYTF
size: many
length: 13
V: TRBV3-1
D: TRBD1
J: TRBJ1-2

DNA: TGTGCCAGCAGCCCGGACAGGGGAGGCAATCAGCCCCAGCATTTT
CDR3: CASSPDRGGNQPQHF
size: .
length: 15
V: TRBV7-2
D: TRBD1
J: TRBJ1-5

DNA: TGTGCCAGCAGCCGTACTAGCGGATCCTACAATGAGCAGTTCTTC
CDR3: CASSRTSGSYNEQFF
size: many
length: 15
V: TRBV5-4
D: TRBD2
J: TRBJ2-1

DNA: TGTGCCAGCAGAGGACAGCTTATGAACACTGAAGCTTTCTTT
CDR3: CASRGQLMNTEAFF
size: many
length: 14
V: TRBV7-3
D: .
J: TRBJ1-1

DNA: TGTGCCAGCAGTATAGGGGGGCCGGCTCAGCCCCAGCATTTT
CDR3: CASSIGGPAQPQHF
size: many
length: 14
V: TRBV28
D: .
J: TRBJ1-5

DNA: TGTGCCAGCAGCTTAGAGAGGTCATCCACTGAAGCTTTCTTT
CDR3: CASSLERSSTEAFF
size: many
length: 14
V: TRBV7-2
D: .
J: TRBJ1-1

DNA: TGTGCCAGCAGAGGGACCACGACTTTTGTATCTGAAGCTTTCTTT
CDR3: CASRGTTTFVSEAFF
size: .
length: 15
V: TRBV28
D: .
J: TRBJ1-1

DNA: TGTGCCAGCGGAGGGACTAGCGGTCCGGGAAACATTCAGTACTTC
CDR3: CASGGTSGPGNIQYF
size: many
length: 15
V: TRBV6-5
D: TRBD2
J: TRBJ2-4

DNA: TGTGCCAGCAGTCAACCCCCCGGGGCAGGGGAAAATAATGAGCAGTTCTTC
CDR3: CASSQPPGAGENNEQFF
size: many
length: 17
V: TRBV6-6
D: .
J: TRBJ2-1

DNA: TGTGCCAGTAGTATCATCGGAGGGGGGAATCAGCCCCAGCATTTT
CDR3: CASSIIGGGNQPQHF
size: many
length: 15
V: TRBV19
D: .
J: TRBJ1-5

DNA: TGCGCCAGCAGGGACAGCCACAATGAGCAGTTCTTC
CDR3: CASRDSHNEQFF
size: .
length: 12
V: TRBV4-1
D: .
J: TRBJ2-1

DNA: TGTGCCAGCAGCCCAGGGGACTACTACAATGAGCAGTTCTTC
CDR3: CASSPGDYYNEQFF
size: many
length: 14
V: TRBV7-6
D: .
J: TRBJ2-1

DNA: TGTGCCAGCAGTTTTGGACAGGGGGCTGATACGCAGTATTTT
CDR3: CASSFGQGADTQYF
size: few
length: 14
V: TRBV12-3/TRBV12-4
D: TRBD1
J: TRBJ2-3

DNA: TGTGCCAGCAGCCAGGGACGGTGGACCTCTGGAAACACCATATATTTT
CDR3: CASSQGRWTSGNTIYF
size: few
length: 16
V: TRBV7-8
D: .
J: TRBJ1-3

DNA: TGCAGTGCTAGAGAGCGCAGGAAGAACACTGAAGCTTTCTTT
CDR3: CSARERRKNTEAFF
size: .
length: 14
V: TRBV20-1
D: .
J: TRBJ1-1

DNA: TGTGCCAGCAGCCTCGGACAGCAAGAGACCCAGTACTTC
CDR3: CASSLGQQETQYF
size: many
length: 13
V: TRBV6-6
D: .
J: TRBJ2-5